One and the same sample provided the 17 T cell receptor beta chains below, sequenced in a study of glioma-infiltrating T cells. TCR alpha and beta CDR3 regions were amplified from RNA using iRepertoire nested multiplex PCR. TCRdb analysed the multiplex PCR reads with MiXCR anew, one entry per CDR3 protein. The data hold roughly 200,000 distinct CDR3 sequences, with around 40% observed a single time. The sequenced sample consisted of glioma tissue, nonneoplastic brain tissue, or PBMCs (not recorded which). These receptors were taken from a human donor with low-grade glioma or glioblastoma, undergoing nonglioma brain surgery, or in good health (not recorded which).

Comment on this clonotype: A much larger clone sits a single nucleotide away, making a read error possible. The chain links TRBV6-1 to TRBJ2-1; D remains unclear. Trimming shortened V by 5 bases and J by 6 bases, and 11 bases separated the two germline ends. Germline CDR1 and CDR2: MNHNS and SASEGT. The CDR3 sequence is 13 residues long. CDR3 loop: CASSPHLGNEQFF. The DNA for the CDR3 is TGTGCCAGCAGTCCTCACCTCGGCAATGAGCAGTTCTTC.

This clonotype was seen repeatedly, ten times or more. The CDR3 here is CASSYARTVTEAFF. DNA of the CDR3: TGTGCCAGCAGTTACGCCCGGACGGTTACTGAAGCTTTCTTT. The chain has TRBV6-2 or TRBV6-3 and TRBJ1-1; unclear D gene. Per the germline V gene, CDR1 is MNHEY and CDR2 is SVGEGT. The germline V and J ends were trimmed by 2 bases and 5 bases, with 12 bases remaining between them. The CDR3 consists of 14 residues.

The rearrangement joins TRBV4-2 to TRBJ2-5, with 7 bases fitting TRBD2. Trimming at V came to 7 bases and at J to 5 bases, leaving 13 bases not matched to a gene. This CDR3 contains 15 residues. Germline CDR1 LGHNA, CDR2 YNFKEQ. For the CDR3, the DNA is TGTGCCAGCACCAGTGGGAGGGCGGCTACGGAGACCCAGTACTTC. Amino acids: CASTSGRAATETQYF.

The CDR3, as DNA: TGCAGTGCTGTGGCCCAGGGCGAGACCCAGTACTTC. Translation gives CSAVAQGETQYF. This chain connects TRBV20-1 to TRBJ2-5; D is perhaps TRBD1 (5 bases). Germline V CDR1 and CDR2: DFQATT, SNEGSKA (reference sequence). The CDR3 length is 12 residues. V lost 5 bases to trimming and J lost 5 bases, with 12 bases between them.

Worth noting for this clonotype: The junction shows a germline mismatch at one end, possibly a read error. J is TRBJ2-1 and V is TRBV5-1, with 9 bases that match TRBD2. Looked up from germline, CDR1 is SGHRS and CDR2 is YFSETQ. The CDR3 consists of 15 residues. In DNA, the CDR3 is TGCGCCAGCAGCTTGGTGCCTAGCGGGGCCAATAAGCAGTTCTTC. Amino acid sequence: CASSLVPSGANKQFF.

This clonotype showed up many times. The chain joins TRBV15 to TRBJ2-3; D is unclear. The V end lost 0 bases, the J end lost 8 bases, and 12 bases lay between the germline ends. This CDR3 has 14 residues. CDR1 is LNHNV and CDR2 is YYDKDF in the germline V gene (reference sequence). This CDR3 is CATSRDVAASTQYF. The CDR3 DNA follows: TGTGCCACCAGCAGAGATGTGGCGGCTTCTACGCAGTATTTT.

This clonotype appeared many times. V gene TRBV20-1 combines with J gene TRBJ1-2, with a possible D match to TRBD1 (5 bases). Trimming removed 1 base at V and 7 bases at J, with 13 bases between. Germline CDR1 and CDR2: DFQATT and SNEGSKA (reference sequence). CDR3 size: 13 residues. The DNA of the CDR3 is TGCAGTGCTAGAGCCTCGTTGGGACCTGGCTACACCTTC. Encoded protein: CSARASLGPGYTF.

The table lists this clonotype with many counts. This rearrangement joins TRBV3-1 to TRBJ2-5; D is unresolved. V shed 0 bases and J shed 5 bases, with 13 bases lying between them. CDR1 is LGHDT, CDR2 YNNKEL, per germline (reference sequence). The CDR3 is made up of 15 amino acids. The CDR3 sequence: CASSQDPGPRETQYF. The CDR3 bases are TGTGCCAGCAGCCAAGATCCCGGGCCGAGGGAGACCCAGTACTTC.

The chain uses TRBV5-4 and TRBJ2-7; 10 nucleotides match TRBD2. The germline V gene has CDR1 SGHNT and CDR2 YYREEE (reference sequence). V trimming: 2 bases; J trimming: 6 bases; junction bases outside the gene matches: 2. The CDR3 contains 13 residues. For the CDR3, the DNA is TGTGCCAGCAGCTTTAGACTAGCGGGCGAGCAGTACTTC. This gives the protein CASSFRLAGEQYF.

In its sample, this clonotype was seen many times. The V and J genes are TRBV28 and TRBJ2-3; D tentatively fits TRBD1 or TRBD2 (6 bases each). The germline CDR1 and CDR2 sequences are MDHEN and SYDVKM. This CDR3 region has 15 residues. V gave up 5 bases and J gave up 0 bases, with 12 bases separating them. The CDR3 coding sequence is TGTGCCAGCAGTAATGGAGGGGGAAGCACAGATACGCAGTATTTT. Amino acid sequence: CASSNGGGSTDTQYF.

This clonotype was picked up many times. In DNA form, the CDR3 reads TGTGCCAGCACCAGCGGGAGCTCCTACGAGCAGTACTTC. This encodes CASTSGSSYEQYF. The J gene is TRBJ2-7, the V gene TRBV6-1; the match to TRBD2 covers 8 bases. Per germline, CDR1 MNHNS and CDR2 SASEGT. With 7 bases clipped from V and 0 bases from J, the junction kept 2 bases outside the gene matches. The CDR3 loop spans 13 amino acids.

The chain uses TRBV19 and TRBJ2-1; D is uncertain. Trimming removed 3 bases at V and 2 bases at J, with 8 bases between. Per germline, CDR1 LNHDA and CDR2 SQIVND (reference sequence). The CDR3 contains 14 residues. The CDR3 sequence: CASSISSAYNEQFF. CDR3 DNA sequence: TGTGCCAGTAGTATCTCATCTGCCTACAATGAGCAGTTCTTC. Full variable domain (outside the CDR3, taken from reference TRBV19 and TRBJ2-1): DGGITQSPKYLFRKEGQNVTLSCEQNLNHDAMYWYRQDPGQGLRLIYYSQIVNDFQKGDIAEGYSVSREKKESFPLTVTSAQKNPTAFYLCASSISSAYNEQFFGPGTRLTVL.

This clonotype was detected a few times. The chain carries TRBV4-1 and TRBJ2-2; unclear D gene. CDR3 length equals 14 residues. V lost 4 bases and J lost 4, with 10 bases in between. Germline V gene sequence: CDR1 MGHRA, CDR2 YSYEKL. This chain's CDR3 is CASSLRVGTGELFF. The CDR3 nucleotides read TGCGCCAGCAGCCTAAGAGTAGGCACCGGGGAGCTGTTTTTT.

The sample holds a few counts of this clonotype. V and J are TRBV5-1 and TRBJ2-7, with D perhaps TRBD1 or TRBD2 (5 bases each). This CDR3 contains 12 residues. Trimming shortened V by 5 bases and J by 7 bases, and 13 bases separated the two germline ends. CDR1 SGHRS and CDR2 YFSETQ come from the germline V gene. This CDR3 reads CASSRLGEEQYF. In DNA, the CDR3 is TGCGCCAGCAGTCGGTTGGGGGAGGAGCAGTACTTC.

Of note for this clonotype: With a much larger clone just one base away, this may be a read error. The chain has TRBV27 and TRBJ2-1, with 9 bases fitting TRBD1. Germline lookup yields CDR1 MNHEY and CDR2 SMNVEV (reference sequence). The CDR3 covers 17 residues. The CDR3 protein is CASSLSPRQGGWNERFF. For the CDR3, the DNA is TGTGCCAGCAGTTTATCCCCGAGACAGGGGGGATGGAATGAGCGGTTCTTC.

Only one count was recorded for this clonotype. Its ends do not fully match the called genes, so a read error is possible. The CDR3 loop reads CASKGTRWGNTQAFF. Here the CDR3 DNA reads TGTGCCAGCAAAGGGACAAGGTGGGGTAACACTCAAGCTTTCTTT. This chain uses TRBV6-1 with TRBJ1-1, with D possibly TRBD1 on 6 matching bases. The CDR3 is made up of 15 amino acids. Germline V gives CDR1 MNHNS, CDR2 SASEGT.

Many counts were recorded for this clonotype. V usage is TRBV20-1 and J usage is TRBJ2-7; maybe TRBD2 (6 bases). Trimming stripped 3 bases from V and 0 bases from J, with 15 bases between. The CDR3 runs 15 residues. Per germline, CDR1 DFQATT and CDR2 SNEGSKA (reference sequence). CDR3 bases: TGCAGTGCTAGCGGGAAAGCGGGCGCCTCCTACGAGCAGTACTTC. Translated: CSASGKAGASYEQYF.